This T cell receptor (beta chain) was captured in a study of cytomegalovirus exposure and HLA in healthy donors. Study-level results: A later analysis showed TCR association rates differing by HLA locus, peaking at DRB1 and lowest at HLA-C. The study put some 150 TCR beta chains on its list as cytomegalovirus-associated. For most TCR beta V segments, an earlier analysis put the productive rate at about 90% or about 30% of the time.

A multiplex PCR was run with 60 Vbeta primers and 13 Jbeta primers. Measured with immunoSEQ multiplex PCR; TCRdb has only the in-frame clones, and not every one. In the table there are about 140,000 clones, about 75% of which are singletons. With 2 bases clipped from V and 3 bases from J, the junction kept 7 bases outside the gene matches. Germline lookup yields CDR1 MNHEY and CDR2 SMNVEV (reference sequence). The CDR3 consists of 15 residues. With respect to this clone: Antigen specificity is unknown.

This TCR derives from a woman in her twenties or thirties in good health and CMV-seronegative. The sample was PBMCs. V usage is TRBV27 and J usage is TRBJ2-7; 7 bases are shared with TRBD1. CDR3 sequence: CASSLIGTALYEQYF. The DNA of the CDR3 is TGTGCCAGCAGTTTAATCGGGACAGCCCTCTACGAGCAGTACTTC.